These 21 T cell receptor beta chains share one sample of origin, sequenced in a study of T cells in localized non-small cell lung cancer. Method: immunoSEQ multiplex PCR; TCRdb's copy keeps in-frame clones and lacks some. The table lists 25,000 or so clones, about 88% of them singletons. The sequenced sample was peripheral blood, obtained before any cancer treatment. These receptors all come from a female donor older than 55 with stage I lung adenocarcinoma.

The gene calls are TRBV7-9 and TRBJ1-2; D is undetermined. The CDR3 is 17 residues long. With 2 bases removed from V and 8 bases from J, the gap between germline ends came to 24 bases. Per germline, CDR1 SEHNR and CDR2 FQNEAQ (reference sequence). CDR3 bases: TGTGCCAGCAGCTTAAGAGGTACCGGACTAACAATATCGGGCTACACCTTC. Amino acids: CASSLRGTGLTISGYTF. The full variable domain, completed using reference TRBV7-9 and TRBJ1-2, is DTGVSQNPRHKITKRGQNVTFRCDPISEHNRLYWYRQTLGQGPEFLTYFQNEAQLEKSRLLSDRFSAERPKGSFSTLEIQRTEQGDSAMYLCASSLRGTGLTISGYTFGSGTRLTVV.

DNA for the CDR3: TGTGCCAGCAGCTCGCAGACAGGGGGCTCCCCCGGGGAGCTGTTTTTT. Its translation is CASSSQTGGSPGELFF. V is TRBV7-9 and J is TRBJ2-2, with 10 bases matching TRBD1. CDR1 SEHNR and CDR2 FQNEAQ come from the germline V gene (reference sequence). CDR3 length: 16 residues. The trim removed 4 bases at V and 6 bases at J, leaving 8 bases unmatched.

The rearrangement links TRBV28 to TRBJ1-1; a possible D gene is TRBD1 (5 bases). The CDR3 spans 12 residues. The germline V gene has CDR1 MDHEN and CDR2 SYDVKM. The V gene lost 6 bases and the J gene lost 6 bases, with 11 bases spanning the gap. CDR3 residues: CASSSQGAEAFF. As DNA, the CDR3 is TGTGCCAGCAGCTCTCAGGGAGCTGAAGCTTTCTTT.

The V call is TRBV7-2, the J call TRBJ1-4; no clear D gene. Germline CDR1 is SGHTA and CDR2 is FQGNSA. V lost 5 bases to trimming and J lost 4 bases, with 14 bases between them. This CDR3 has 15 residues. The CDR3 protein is CASSPVHGNNEKLFF. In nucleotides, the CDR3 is TGTGCCAGCAGCCCGGTGCACGGAAATAATGAAAAACTGTTTTTT. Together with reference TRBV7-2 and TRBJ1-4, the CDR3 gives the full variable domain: GAGVSQSPSNKVTEKGKDVELRCDPISGHTALYWYRQSLGQGLEFLIYFQGNSAPDKSGLPSDRFSAERTGGSVSTLTIQRTQQEDSAVYLCASSPVHGNNEKLFFGSGTQLSVL.

The CDR3 region is CASLRDGNTGELFF. The CDR3, as DNA: TGTGCCAGCCTCCGGGACGGGAACACCGGGGAGCTGTTTTTT. The gene calls are TRBV2 and TRBJ2-2; the D call may be TRBD1 or TRBD2 (5 bases each). Germline V gene lookup returns CDR1 SNHLY and CDR2 FYNNEI. This CDR3 contains 14 residues. V lost 8 bases and J lost 1, with 11 bases in between.

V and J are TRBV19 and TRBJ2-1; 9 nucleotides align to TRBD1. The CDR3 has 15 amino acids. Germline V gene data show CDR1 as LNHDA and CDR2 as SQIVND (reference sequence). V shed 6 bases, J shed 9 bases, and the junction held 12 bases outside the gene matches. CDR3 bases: TGTGCCAGTAGGAACCGGGGGACAGGGTCAGGTGAGCAGTTCTTC. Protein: CASRNRGTGSGEQFF.

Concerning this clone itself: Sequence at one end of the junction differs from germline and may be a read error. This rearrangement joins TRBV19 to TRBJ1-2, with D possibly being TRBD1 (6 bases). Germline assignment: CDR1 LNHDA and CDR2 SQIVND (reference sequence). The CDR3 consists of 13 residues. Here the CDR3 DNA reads TGTGCCAGTAGTATAACACAGGGCAGTGGCTACATCTTC. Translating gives CASSITQGSGYIF.

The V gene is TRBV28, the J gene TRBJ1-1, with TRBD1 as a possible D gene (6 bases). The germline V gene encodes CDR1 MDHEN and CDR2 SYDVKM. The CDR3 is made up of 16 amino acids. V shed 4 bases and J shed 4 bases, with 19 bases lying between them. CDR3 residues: CASSSPGGRVTTEAFF. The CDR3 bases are TGTGCCAGCAGTTCTCCCGGGGGCAGGGTAACCACTGAAGCTTTCTTT.

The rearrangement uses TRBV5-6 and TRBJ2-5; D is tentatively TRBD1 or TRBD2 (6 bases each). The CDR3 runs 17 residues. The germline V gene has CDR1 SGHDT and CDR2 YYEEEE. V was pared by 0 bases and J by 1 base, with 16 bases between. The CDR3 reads CASSLGGAGTPQETQYF. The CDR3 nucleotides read TGTGCCAGCAGCTTGGGGGGGGCGGGGACTCCCCAAGAGACCCAGTACTTC.

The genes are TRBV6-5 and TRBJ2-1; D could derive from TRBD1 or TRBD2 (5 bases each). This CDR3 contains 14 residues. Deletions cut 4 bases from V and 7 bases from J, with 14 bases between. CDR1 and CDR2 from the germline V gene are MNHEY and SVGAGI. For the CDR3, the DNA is TGTGCCAGCAGTTCCTCCGGGACGCCGAATGAGCAGTTCTTC. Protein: CASSSSGTPNEQFF.

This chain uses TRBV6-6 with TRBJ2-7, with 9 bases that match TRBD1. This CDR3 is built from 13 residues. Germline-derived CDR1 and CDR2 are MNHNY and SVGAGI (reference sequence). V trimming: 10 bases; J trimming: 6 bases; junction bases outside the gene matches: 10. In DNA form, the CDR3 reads TGTGCCACCGGGACAGGGCCGTGGGGCGAGCAGTACTTC. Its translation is CATGTGPWGEQYF.

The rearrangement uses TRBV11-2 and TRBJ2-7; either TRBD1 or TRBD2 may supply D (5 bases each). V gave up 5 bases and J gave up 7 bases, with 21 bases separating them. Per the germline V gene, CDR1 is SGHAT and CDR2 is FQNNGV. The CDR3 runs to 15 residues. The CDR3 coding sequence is TGTGCCAGCAGCCAGTCACGGGGCCAGCCGGGGGAGCAGTACTTC. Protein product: CASSQSRGQPGEQYF.

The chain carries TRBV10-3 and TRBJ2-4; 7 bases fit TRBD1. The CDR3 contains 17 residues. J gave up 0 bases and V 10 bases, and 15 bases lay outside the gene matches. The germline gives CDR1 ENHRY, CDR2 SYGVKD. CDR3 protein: CATARDRQNLAKNIQYF. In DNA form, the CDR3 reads TGTGCCACCGCCCGGGACAGACAGAACTTAGCCAAAAACATTCAGTACTTC.

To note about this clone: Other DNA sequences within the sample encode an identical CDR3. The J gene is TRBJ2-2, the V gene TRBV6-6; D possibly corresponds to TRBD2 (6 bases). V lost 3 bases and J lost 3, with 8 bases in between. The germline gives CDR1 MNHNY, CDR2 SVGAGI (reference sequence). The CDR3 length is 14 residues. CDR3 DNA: TGTGCCAGCAGTTATGGGACTTACACCGGGGAGCTGTTTTTT. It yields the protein CASSYGTYTGELFF.

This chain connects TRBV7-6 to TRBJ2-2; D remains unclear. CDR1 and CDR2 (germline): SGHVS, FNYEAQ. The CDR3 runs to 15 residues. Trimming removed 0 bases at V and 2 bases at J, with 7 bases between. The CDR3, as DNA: TGTGCCAGCAGCTTAGCGGAGATCAACACCGGGGAGCTGTTTTTT. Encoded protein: CASSLAEINTGELFF.

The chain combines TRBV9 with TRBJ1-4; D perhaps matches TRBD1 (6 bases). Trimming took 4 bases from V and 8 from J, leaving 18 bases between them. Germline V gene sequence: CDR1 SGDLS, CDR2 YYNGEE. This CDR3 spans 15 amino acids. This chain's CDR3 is CASSPGGQAGEKLFF. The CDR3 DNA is TGTGCCAGCAGCCCGGGGGGCCAGGCAGGAGAAAAACTGTTTTTT.

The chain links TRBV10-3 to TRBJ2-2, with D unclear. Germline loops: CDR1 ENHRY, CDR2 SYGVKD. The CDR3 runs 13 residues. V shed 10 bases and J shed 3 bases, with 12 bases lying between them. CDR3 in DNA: TGTGCCAGCAAGGACGAGTACACCGGGGAGCTGTTTTTT. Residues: CASKDEYTGELFF.

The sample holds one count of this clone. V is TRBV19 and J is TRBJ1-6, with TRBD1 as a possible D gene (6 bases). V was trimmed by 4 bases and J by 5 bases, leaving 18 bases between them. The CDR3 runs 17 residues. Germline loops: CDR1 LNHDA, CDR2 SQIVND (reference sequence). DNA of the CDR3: TGTGCCAGTAGTACCAATCACCTGGGGGCGGATAATTCACCCCTCCACTTT. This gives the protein CASSTNHLGADNSPLHF.

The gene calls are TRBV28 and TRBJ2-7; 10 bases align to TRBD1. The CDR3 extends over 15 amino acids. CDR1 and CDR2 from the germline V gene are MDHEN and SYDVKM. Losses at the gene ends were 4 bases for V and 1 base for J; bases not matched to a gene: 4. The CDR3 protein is CASSSGQGSSYEQYF. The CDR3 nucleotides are TGTGCCAGCAGTTCGGGACAGGGGTCATCCTACGAGCAGTACTTC.

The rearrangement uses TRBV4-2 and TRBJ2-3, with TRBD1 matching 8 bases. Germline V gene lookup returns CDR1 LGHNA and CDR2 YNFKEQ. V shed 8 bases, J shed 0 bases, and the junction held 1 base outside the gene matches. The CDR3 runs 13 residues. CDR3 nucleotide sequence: TGTGCCAGCCAGGGGGCTAGCACAGATACGCAGTATTTT. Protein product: CASQGASTDTQYF.

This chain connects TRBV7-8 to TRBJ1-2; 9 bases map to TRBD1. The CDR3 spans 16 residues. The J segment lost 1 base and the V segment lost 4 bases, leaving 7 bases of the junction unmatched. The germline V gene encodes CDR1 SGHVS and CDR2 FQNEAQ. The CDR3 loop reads CASSSLRDRVNYGYTF. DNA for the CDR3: TGTGCCAGCAGCTCCCTCCGGGACAGGGTTAACTATGGCTACACCTTC. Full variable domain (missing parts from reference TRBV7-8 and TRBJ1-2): GAGVSQSPRYKVAKRGQDVALRCDPISGHVSLFWYQQALGQGPEFLTYFQNEAQLDKSGLPSDRFFAERPEGSVSTLKIQRTQQEDSAVYLCASSSLRDRVNYGYTFGSGTRLTVV.